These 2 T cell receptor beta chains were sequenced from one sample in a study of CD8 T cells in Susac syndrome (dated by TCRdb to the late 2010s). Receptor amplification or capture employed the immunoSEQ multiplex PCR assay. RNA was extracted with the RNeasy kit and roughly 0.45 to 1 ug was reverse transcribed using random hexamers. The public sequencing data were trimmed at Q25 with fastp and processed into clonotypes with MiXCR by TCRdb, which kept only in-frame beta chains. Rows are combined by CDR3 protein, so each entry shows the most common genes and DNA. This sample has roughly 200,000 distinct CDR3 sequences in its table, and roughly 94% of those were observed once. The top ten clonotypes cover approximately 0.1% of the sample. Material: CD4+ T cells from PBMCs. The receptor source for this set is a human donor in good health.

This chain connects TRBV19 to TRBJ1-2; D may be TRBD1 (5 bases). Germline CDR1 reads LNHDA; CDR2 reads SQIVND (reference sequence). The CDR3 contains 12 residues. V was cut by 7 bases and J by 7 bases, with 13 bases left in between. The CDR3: CASTGGVFGYTF. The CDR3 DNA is TGTGCCAGTACCGGGGGAGTCTTTGGCTACACCTTC.

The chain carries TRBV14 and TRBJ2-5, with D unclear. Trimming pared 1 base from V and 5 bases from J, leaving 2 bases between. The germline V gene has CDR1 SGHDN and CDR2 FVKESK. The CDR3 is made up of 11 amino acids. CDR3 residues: CASSQVETQYF. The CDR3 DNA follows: TGTGCCAGCAGCCAAGTCGAGACCCAGTACTTC.